Below, 19 T cell receptor beta chains from the same sample are listed, as sequenced in a study of PD-L1 blockade in urothelial cancer. The protocol was immunoSEQ multiplex PCR, while the TCRdb copy is restricted to in-frame clones and leaves out a portion. This table has 70,000 to 75,000 clones, roughly nine tenths appearing once. The material sequenced was PBMCs, taken around atezolizumab (anti-PD-L1) treatment. These receptors were obtained from a man between 60 and 75 years old with urothelial cancer.

The rearrangement links TRBV5-1 to TRBJ1-1, with TRBD1 matching over 7 bases. The V segment lost 2 bases and the J segment 1 base; nucleotides outside the gene matches: 2. This CDR3 comprises 14 residues. From germline, CDR1 is SGHRS and CDR2 YFSETQ. The CDR3 nucleotides read TGCGCCAGCAGCTTCCAGGGGGAGAACACTGAAGCTTTCTTT. It yields the protein CASSFQGENTEAFF.

Here the CDR3 DNA reads TGTGCCAGTACTCCGGGTCAGGGAAACTACGAGCAGTACTTC. Translating it yields CASTPGQGNYEQYF. The genes are TRBV19 and TRBJ2-7; D is perhaps TRBD1 (5 bases). Germline V gene sequence: CDR1 LNHDA, CDR2 SQIVND (reference sequence). CDR3 length: 14 amino acids. V lost 7 bases to trimming and J lost 3 bases, with 16 bases between them. Looking up the rest from reference TRBV19 and TRBJ2-7 gives the full variable domain: DGGITQSPKYLFRKEGQNVTLSCEQNLNHDAMYWYRQDPGQGLRLIYYSQIVNDFQKGDIAEGYSVSREKKESFPLTVTSAQKNPTAFYLCASTPGQGNYEQYFGPGTRLTVT.

V gene TRBV18 combines with J gene TRBJ2-7; D uncertain. V was shortened by 1 base and J by 3 bases, with 16 bases between the two germline ends. Germline assignment: CDR1 KGHSH and CDR2 LQKENI. CDR3 length: 16 residues. The CDR3 region is CASSPRVSERSYEQYF. The CDR3, as DNA: TGTGCCAGCTCACCACGTGTCTCTGAGCGTAGCTACGAGCAGTACTTC.

The genes are TRBV5-1 and TRBJ2-7; the match to TRBD2 covers 13 bases. CDR1 is SGHRS, CDR2 YFSETQ, per germline. CDR3 size: 17 residues. The V gene end was trimmed by 2 bases and the J gene end by 2 bases; junction bases not matched to a gene: 7. The CDR3 reads CASSFGLGTSGAYEQYF. For the CDR3, the DNA is TGCGCCAGCAGCTTCGGGCTCGGGACTAGCGGGGCCTACGAGCAGTACTTC.

The chain uses TRBV7-9 and TRBJ2-7; 11 bases line up with TRBD1. There are 18 residues in the CDR3. The germline V gene has CDR1 SEHNR and CDR2 FQNEAQ (reference sequence). The trim removed 4 bases at V and 2 bases at J, leaving 13 bases unmatched. The CDR3 DNA is TGTGCCAGCAGCTCCATGAAAGACCCGGGACAGGGGGCCTACGAGCAGTACTTC. Its protein product is CASSSMKDPGQGAYEQYF. Variable domain in full (rest from reference TRBV7-9 and TRBJ2-7): DTGVSQNPRHKITKRGQNVTFRCDPISEHNRLYWYRQTLGQGPEFLTYFQNEAQLEKSRLLSDRFSAERPKGSFSTLEIQRTEQGDSAMYLCASSSMKDPGQGAYEQYFGPGTRLTVT.

There are a few counts of this clone. The V gene is TRBV19, the J gene TRBJ2-5; D uncertain. The CDR3 is 15 residues long. Germline assignment: CDR1 LNHDA and CDR2 SQIVND (reference sequence). With 4 bases removed from V and 1 base from J, the gap between germline ends came to 13 bases. The CDR3 DNA reads as TGTGCCAGTAGTAACGGAGAAACTATCCAAGAGACCCAGTACTTC. It translates to CASSNGETIQETQYF. The complete variable domain, with remaining parts taken from reference TRBV19 and TRBJ2-5, reads DGGITQSPKYLFRKEGQNVTLSCEQNLNHDAMYWYRQDPGQGLRLIYYSQIVNDFQKGDIAEGYSVSREKKESFPLTVTSAQKNPTAFYLCASSNGETIQETQYFGPGTRLLVL.

This clone was seen a few times. The rearrangement uses TRBV20-1 and TRBJ1-1; D not resolved. Trimming removed 6 bases from V and 4 bases from J, with 9 bases in between. CDR1 DFQATT and CDR2 SNEGSKA come from the germline V gene (reference sequence). This CDR3 has 11 residues. DNA for the CDR3: TGCAGTGCCCCCTTTATCACTGAAGCTTTCTTT. Translation gives CSAPFITEAFF.

The chain joins TRBV18 to TRBJ2-1; 12 positions match TRBD2. This CDR3 comprises 16 residues. CDR1 and CDR2 from the germline V gene are KGHSH and LQKENI. V shed 4 bases and J 6 bases; nucleotides not matched to a gene: 7. CDR3 nucleotide sequence: TGTGCCAGCTCACTGAGACTAGCGGGAGCCCCCAATGAGCAGTTCTTC. Amino acid sequence: CASSLRLAGAPNEQFF.

The V gene is TRBV4-3, the J gene TRBJ2-3; 10 bases map to TRBD1. CDR1 is LGHNA and CDR2 is YSLEER in the germline V gene. CDR3 length: 17 residues. After removal of 0 bases from V and 0 bases from J, the junction contained 3 bases not matched to a gene. This CDR3 is CASSQDKDRGSTDTQYF. The CDR3 DNA follows: TGCGCCAGCAGCCAAGATAAGGACAGGGGGAGCACAGATACGCAGTATTTT.

The rearrangement links TRBV27 to TRBJ2-3; TRBD2 might be the D (6 bases). Germline CDR1 reads MNHEY; CDR2 reads SMNVEV (reference sequence). V was pared by 6 bases and J by 4 bases, with 17 bases between. The CDR3 consists of 15 residues. In DNA, the CDR3 is TGTGCCAGCAGCCCCCGGGGGTTGGTTTCAGATACGCAGTATTTT. Translated, it gives CASSPRGLVSDTQYF.

The chain couples TRBV9 to TRBJ1-5, with 8 bases fitting TRBD1. Germline values: CDR1 SGDLS, CDR2 YYNGEE. This CDR3 is 14 amino acids long. Trimming at V came to 2 bases and at J to 6 bases, leaving 4 bases not matched to a gene. CDR3 in amino acids: CASSVGQVAQPQHF. The CDR3 bases are TGTGCCAGCAGCGTGGGACAGGTGGCTCAGCCCCAGCATTTT.

The chain employs TRBV9 and TRBJ2-7, with D uncertain. Trimming removed 0 bases from V and 4 bases from J, with 14 bases in between. CDR3 length: 15 residues. Germline V CDR1 and CDR2: SGDLS, YYNGEE. The CDR3 reads CASSVAAERLYEQYF. The CDR3 DNA is TGTGCCAGCAGCGTAGCGGCGGAGAGGCTTTACGAGCAGTACTTC.

The chain combines TRBV6-5 with TRBJ1-2; D is unresolved. The CDR3 totals 13 residues. The germline V gene encodes CDR1 MNHEY and CDR2 SVGAGI. Trimming removed 5 bases from V and 7 bases from J, with 14 bases in between. The CDR3 protein is CASSLDPRGGYTF. CDR3 coding DNA: TGTGCCAGCAGTCTGGACCCCCGGGGTGGCTACACCTTC.

The rearrangement uses TRBV29-1 and TRBJ1-2, with D possibly matching TRBD1 (5 bases). Trimming cost V 4 bases and J 4 bases, with 19 bases left between them. Germline assignment: CDR1 SQVTM and CDR2 ANQGSEA. The CDR3 has 15 residues. CDR3 nucleotide sequence: TGCAGCGTTGTATCCATCCTAGGGGATCCCTATGGCTACACCTTC. It is translated as CSVVSILGDPYGYTF.

A single count supports this clone. The rearrangement links TRBV19 to TRBJ2-2; 9 nucleotides align to TRBD1. Germline values: CDR1 LNHDA, CDR2 SQIVND (reference sequence). Germline trimming cut 1 base from V and 6 bases from J; bases unmatched to any gene: 3. The CDR3 covers 15 residues. The CDR3 DNA is TGTGCCAGTAGTATAGGGGGACAGGGAGCCGGGGAGCTGTTTTTT. It yields the protein CASSIGGQGAGELFF. The full variable domain, its missing parts supplied by reference TRBV19 and TRBJ2-2, is DGGITQSPKYLFRKEGQNVTLSCEQNLNHDAMYWYRQDPGQGLRLIYYSQIVNDFQKGDIAEGYSVSREKKESFPLTVTSAQKNPTAFYLCASSIGGQGAGELFFGEGSRLTVL.

This clone was recorded once. The V and J genes are TRBV6-1 and TRBJ1-2; TRBD1 agrees at 9 bases. Germline CDR1 and CDR2: MNHNS and SASEGT. V gave up 0 bases and J gave up 7 bases; unmatched junction bases: 12. This CDR3 comprises 17 residues. This chain's CDR3 is CASSEAGRSQGAAGYTF. CDR3 bases: TGTGCCAGCAGTGAAGCTGGCCGATCACAGGGGGCAGCTGGCTACACCTTC.

J is TRBJ2-5 and V is TRBV30; D may be TRBD1 (6 bases). V lost 1 base, J lost 4 bases, and 10 bases lay in between. This CDR3 region has 13 residues. Per the germline V gene, CDR1 is GTSNPN and CDR2 is SVGIG (reference sequence). For the CDR3, the DNA is TGTGCCTGGAGTGCCCTGACAGGAGAGACCCAGTACTTC. Amino acid sequence: CAWSALTGETQYF.

The chain has TRBV5-8 and TRBJ2-1, with 8 positions matching TRBD1. CDR1 and CDR2 (germline): SGHTS, YDEGEE. The CDR3 spans 15 residues. V lost 2 bases and J lost 3; bases outside the gene matches: 4. The CDR3 nucleotides are TGTGCCAGCAGCTTAGGGACAGGCTACTACAATGAGCAGTTCTTC. It encodes CASSLGTGYYNEQFF.

CDR3 protein: CASARTGELFF. As DNA, the CDR3 is TGTGCCAGCGCCAGGACCGGGGAGCTGTTTTTT. The chain carries TRBV27 and TRBJ2-2, with D uncertain. The germline V gene has CDR1 MNHEY and CDR2 SMNVEV (reference sequence). V lost 8 bases, J lost 5 bases, and 6 bases lay in between. CDR3 length: 11 amino acids.